The sequence of this T cell receptor beta chain was determined in a study of technical replicates of blood from a few donors. V lost 1 base to trimming and J lost 2 bases, with 9 bases between them. The CDR3 is 15 amino acids. The V gene's germline CDR1 is LNHDA and CDR2 SQIVND (reference sequence). Sequencing used immunoSEQ multiplex PCR; TCRdb keeps in-frame clones, though not all of them. The sample holds about 14,000 clones, about 82% seen once. What was sequenced was PBMCs. The TCR originated in a human donor in good health. V is TRBV19 and J is TRBJ2-1, with D perhaps matching TRBD2 (6 bases). The CDR3 DNA is TGTGCCAGTAGTATAGTGGCGGGAACCTACAATGAGCAGTTCTTC. Translated, it gives CASSIVAGTYNEQFF.